This T cell receptor beta chain was documented in a study of cytomegalovirus exposure and HLA in healthy donors. Study observations and caveats: In vitro confirmation showed three CMV-associated chains to be CMV antigen specific. Roughly 170 TCR beta chains were listed as cytomegalovirus-associated. Within the 120 or so validation repertoires, first-cohort TCR clusters tended to co-occur, according to a later analysis. Cytomegalovirus status, reportedly, was diagnosed with high specificity and sensitivity by the classifier.

Trimming removed 1 base from V and 0 bases from J, with 10 bases in between. Per the germline V gene, CDR1 is LNHDA and CDR2 is SQIVND (reference sequence). This CDR3 spans 16 amino acids. Assay used: immunoSEQ multiplex PCR; TCRdb lists only in-frame clones, some missing. This table holds some 170,000 clones, just under 90% found once. This clone has only a few counts. Its specificity is unknown. The receptor was derived from a woman younger than 35 in good health and CMV-seropositive. V gene TRBV19 combines with J gene TRBJ1-3; unclear D gene. The sample consisted of PBMCs. The CDR3 loop reads CASSIGAAFSGNTIYF. The CDR3 DNA is TGTGCCAGTAGTATAGGGGCAGCTTTCTCTGGAAACACCATATATTTT.